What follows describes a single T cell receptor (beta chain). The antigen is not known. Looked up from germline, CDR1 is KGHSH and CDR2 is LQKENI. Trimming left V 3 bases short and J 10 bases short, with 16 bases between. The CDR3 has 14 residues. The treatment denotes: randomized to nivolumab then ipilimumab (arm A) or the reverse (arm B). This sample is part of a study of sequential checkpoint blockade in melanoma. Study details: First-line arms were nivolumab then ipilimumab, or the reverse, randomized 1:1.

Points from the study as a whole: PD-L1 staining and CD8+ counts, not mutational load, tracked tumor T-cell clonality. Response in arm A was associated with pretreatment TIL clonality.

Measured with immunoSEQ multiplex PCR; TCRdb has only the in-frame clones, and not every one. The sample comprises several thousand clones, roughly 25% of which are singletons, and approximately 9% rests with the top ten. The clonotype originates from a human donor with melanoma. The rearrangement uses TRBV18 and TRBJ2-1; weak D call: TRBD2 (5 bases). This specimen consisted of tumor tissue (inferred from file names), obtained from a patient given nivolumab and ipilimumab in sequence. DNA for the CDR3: TGTGCCAGCTCACCTTTTATGGAGGCTATCGAGCAGTTCTTC. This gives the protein CASSPFMEAIEQFF. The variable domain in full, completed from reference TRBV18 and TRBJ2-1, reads NAGVMQNPRHLVRRRGQEARLRCSPMKGHSHVYWYRQLPEEGLKFMVYLQKENIIDESGMPKERFSAEFPKEGPSILRIQQVVRGDSAAYFCASSPFMEAIEQFFGPGTRLTVL.